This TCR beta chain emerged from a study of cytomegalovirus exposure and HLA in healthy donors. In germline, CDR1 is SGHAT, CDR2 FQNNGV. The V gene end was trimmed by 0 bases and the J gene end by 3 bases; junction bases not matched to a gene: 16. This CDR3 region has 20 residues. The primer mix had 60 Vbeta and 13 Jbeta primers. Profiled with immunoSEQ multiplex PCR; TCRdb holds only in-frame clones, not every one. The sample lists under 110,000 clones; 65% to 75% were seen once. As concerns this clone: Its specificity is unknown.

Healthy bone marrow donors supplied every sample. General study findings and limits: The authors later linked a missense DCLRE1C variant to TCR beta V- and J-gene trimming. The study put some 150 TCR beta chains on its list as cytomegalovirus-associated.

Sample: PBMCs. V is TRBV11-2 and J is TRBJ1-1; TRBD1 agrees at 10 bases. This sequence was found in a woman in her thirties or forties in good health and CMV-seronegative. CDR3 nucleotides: TGTGCCAGCAGCTTAGAAGGGTGGTGGGACAGGGGAGCCCGGGACACTGAAGCTTTCTTT. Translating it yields CASSLEGWWDRGARDTEAFF.